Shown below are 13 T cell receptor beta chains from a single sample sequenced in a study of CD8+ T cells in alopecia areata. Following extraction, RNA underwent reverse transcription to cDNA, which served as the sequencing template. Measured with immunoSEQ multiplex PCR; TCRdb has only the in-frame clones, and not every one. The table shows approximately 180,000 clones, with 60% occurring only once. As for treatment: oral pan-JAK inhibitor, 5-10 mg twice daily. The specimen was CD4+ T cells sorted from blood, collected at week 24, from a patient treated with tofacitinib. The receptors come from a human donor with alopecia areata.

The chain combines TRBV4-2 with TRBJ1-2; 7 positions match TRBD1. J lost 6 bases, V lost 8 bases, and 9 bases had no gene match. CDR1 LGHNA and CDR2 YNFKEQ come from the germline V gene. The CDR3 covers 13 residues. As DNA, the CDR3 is TGTGCCAGCGGACAATCCAGGGGGAATGGCTACACCTTC. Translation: CASGQSRGNGYTF.

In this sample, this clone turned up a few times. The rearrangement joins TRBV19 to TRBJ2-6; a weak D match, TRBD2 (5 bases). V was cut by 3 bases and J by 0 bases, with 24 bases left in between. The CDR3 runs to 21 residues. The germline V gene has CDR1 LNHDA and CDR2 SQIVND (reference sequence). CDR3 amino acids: CASSIRLQRAQRVSGANVLTF. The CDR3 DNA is TGTGCCAGTAGTATCCGCCTTCAAAGGGCCCAGAGGGTCTCTGGGGCCAACGTCCTGACTTTC.

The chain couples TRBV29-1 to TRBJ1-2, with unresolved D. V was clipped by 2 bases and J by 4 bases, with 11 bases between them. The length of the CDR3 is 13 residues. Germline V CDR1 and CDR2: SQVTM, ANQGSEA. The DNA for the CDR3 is TGCAGCGTTGAAACGGGTCTCGGCTATGGCTACACCTTC. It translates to CSVETGLGYGYTF.

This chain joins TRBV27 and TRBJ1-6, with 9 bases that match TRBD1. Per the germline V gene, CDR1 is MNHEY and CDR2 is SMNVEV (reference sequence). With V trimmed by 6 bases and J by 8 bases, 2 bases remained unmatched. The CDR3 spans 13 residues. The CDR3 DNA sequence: TGTGCCAGCAGGTGGACAGGGGATTCACCCCTCCACTTT. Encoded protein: CASRWTGDSPLHF.

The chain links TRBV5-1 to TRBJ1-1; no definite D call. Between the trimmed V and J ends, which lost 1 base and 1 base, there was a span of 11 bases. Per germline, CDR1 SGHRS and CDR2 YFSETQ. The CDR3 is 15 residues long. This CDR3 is CASSLFGDRNTEAFF. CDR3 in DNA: TGCGCCAGCAGCTTGTTCGGGGATAGGAACACTGAAGCTTTCTTT. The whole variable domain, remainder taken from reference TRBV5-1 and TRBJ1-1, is KAGVTQTPRYLIKTRGQQVTLSCSPISGHRSVSWYQQTPGQGLQFLFEYFSETQRNKGNFPGRFSGRQFSNSRSEMNVSTLELGDSALYLCASSLFGDRNTEAFFGQGTRLTVV.

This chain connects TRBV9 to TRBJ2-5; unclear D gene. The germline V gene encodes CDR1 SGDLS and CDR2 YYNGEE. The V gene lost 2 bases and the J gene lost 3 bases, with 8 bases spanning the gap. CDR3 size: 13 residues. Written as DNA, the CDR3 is TGTGCCAGCAGCGTGAGGAGTGAAGAGACCCAGTACTTC. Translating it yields CASSVRSEETQYF.

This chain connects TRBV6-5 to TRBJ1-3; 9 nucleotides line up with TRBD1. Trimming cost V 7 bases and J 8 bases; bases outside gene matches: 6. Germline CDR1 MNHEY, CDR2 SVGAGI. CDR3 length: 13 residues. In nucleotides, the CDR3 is TGTGCCAGCAAGGGACAGGGAACAGACACCATATATTTT. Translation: CASKGQGTDTIYF.

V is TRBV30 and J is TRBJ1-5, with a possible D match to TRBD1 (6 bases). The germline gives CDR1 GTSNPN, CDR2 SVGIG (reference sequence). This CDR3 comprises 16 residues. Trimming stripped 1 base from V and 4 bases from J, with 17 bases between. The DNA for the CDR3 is TGTGCCTGGAGTGAAATAAAACAGGGCCCTAATCAGCCCCAGCATTTT. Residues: CAWSEIKQGPNQPQHF. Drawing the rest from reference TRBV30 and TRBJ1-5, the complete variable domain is SQTIHQWPATLVQPVGSPLSLECTVEGTSNPNLYWYRQAAGRGLQLLFYSVGIGQISSEVPQNLSASRPQDRQFILSSKKLLLSDSGFYLCAWSEIKQGPNQPQHFGDGTRLSIL.

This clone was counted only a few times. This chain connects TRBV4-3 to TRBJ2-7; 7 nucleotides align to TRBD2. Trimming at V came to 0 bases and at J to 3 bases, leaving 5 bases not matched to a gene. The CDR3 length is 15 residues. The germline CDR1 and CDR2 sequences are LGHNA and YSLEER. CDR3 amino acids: CASSQDWASGYEQYF. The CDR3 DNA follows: TGCGCCAGCAGCCAAGATTGGGCTAGCGGCTACGAGCAGTACTTC.

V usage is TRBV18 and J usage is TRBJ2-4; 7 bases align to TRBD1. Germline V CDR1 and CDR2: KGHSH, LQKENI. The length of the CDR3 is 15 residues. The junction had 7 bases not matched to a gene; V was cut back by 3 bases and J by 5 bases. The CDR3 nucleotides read TGTGCCAGCTCACCCGGACAGGTCGGTGAAAACATTCAGTACTTC. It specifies CASSPGQVGENIQYF.

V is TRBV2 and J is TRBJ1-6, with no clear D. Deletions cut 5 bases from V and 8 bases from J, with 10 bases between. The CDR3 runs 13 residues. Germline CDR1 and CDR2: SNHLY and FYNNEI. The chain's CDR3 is CASSPRRDSPLHF. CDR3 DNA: TGTGCCAGCAGTCCCCGACGGGATTCACCCCTCCACTTT.

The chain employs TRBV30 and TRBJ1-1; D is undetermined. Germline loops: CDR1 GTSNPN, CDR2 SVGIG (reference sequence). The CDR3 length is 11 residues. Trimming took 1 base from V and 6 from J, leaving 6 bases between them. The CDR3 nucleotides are TGTGCCTGGAGTGCAACGGCTGAAGCTTTCTTT. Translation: CAWSATAEAFF.

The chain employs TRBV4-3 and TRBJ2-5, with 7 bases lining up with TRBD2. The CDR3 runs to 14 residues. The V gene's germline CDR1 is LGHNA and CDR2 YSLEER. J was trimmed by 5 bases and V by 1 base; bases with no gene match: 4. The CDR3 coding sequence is TGCGCCAGCAGCCAAGGCGGGGAGGGGGAGACCCAGTACTTC. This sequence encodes CASSQGGEGETQYF.